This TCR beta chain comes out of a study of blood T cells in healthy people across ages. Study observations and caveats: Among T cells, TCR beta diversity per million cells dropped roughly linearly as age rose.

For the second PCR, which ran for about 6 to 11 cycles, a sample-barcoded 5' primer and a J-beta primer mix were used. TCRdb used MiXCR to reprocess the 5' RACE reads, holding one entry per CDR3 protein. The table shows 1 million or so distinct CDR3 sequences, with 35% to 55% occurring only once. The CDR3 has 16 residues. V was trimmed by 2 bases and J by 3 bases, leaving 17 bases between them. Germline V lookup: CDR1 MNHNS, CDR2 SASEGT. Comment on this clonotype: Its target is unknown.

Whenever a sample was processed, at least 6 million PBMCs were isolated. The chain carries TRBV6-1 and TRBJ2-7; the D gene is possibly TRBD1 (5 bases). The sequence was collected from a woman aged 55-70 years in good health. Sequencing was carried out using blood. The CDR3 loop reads CASSELPIIDSYEQYF. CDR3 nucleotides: TGTGCCAGCAGTGAACTCCCAATTATAGACAGCTACGAGCAGTACTTC.